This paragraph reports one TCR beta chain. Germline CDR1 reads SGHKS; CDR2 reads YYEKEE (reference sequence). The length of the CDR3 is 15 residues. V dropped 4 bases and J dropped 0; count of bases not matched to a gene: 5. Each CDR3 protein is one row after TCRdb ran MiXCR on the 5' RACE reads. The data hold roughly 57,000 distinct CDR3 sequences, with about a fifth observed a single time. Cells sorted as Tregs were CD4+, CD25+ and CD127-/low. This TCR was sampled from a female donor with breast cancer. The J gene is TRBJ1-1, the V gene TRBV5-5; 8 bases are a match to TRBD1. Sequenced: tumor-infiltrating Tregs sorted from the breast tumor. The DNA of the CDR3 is TGTGCCAGCAGCGGAGGACAGGGATTGAACACTGAAGCTTTCTTT. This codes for CASSGGQGLNTEAFF.